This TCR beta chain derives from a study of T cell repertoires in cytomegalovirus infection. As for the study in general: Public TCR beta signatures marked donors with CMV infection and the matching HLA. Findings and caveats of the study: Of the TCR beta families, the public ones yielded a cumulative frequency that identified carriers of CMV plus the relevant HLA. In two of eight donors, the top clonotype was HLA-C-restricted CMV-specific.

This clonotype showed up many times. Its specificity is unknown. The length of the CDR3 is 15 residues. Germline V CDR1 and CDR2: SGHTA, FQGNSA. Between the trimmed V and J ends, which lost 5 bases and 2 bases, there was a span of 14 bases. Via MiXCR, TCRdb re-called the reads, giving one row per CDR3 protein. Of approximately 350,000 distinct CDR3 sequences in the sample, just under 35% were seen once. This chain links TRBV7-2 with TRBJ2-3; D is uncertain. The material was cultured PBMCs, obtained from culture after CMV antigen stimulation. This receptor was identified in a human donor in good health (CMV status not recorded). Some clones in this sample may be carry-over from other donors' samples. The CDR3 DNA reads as TGTGCCAGCAGCCCCCGTTCTCCCTTCACAGATACGCAGTATTTT. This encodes CASSPRSPFTDTQYF. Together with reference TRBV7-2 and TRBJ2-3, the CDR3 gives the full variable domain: GAGVSQSPSNKVTEKGKDVELRCDPISGHTALYWYRQSLGQGLEFLIYFQGNSAPDKSGLPSDRFSAERTGGSVSTLTIQRTQQEDSAVYLCASSPRSPFTDTQYFGPGTRLTVL.